This T cell receptor (beta chain) was sequenced during a study of Ad26.COV2.S vaccination and SARS-CoV-2 variants. Overall study findings and caveats: Total T cell responses may have been underestimated by the TCR breadth and depth analyses. After vaccination, reports described spike-specific CD8+ and CD4+ T cell responses as showing substantial breadth.

With regard to this clone: Its target is unknown.

Treatment noted: 19 received Ad26.COV2.S at low or high dose, single or two shots; roughly five received placebo; per-sample allocation not given. Samples came from day 63 after the first vaccine or placebo injection. A Boston donor was an adult aged 18-55 years. Sequencing used immunoSEQ multiplex PCR; TCRdb keeps in-frame clones, though not all of them. The sample shows about 400,000 clones, around nine tenths of them seen only once. Trimming pared 7 bases from V and 2 bases from J, leaving 12 bases between. CDR3 size: 13 residues. Germline values: CDR1 MDHEN, CDR2 SYDVKM. The receptor's source is a person aged 18-65 years who received the Ad26.COV2.S COVID-19 vaccine or a placebo. The V and J genes are TRBV28 and TRBJ2-7, with D unresolved. The source material was peripheral blood, sampled in a trial of Ad26.COV2.S vaccine versus placebo. The CDR3 region is CASTSGMPYEQYF. Written as DNA, the CDR3 is TGTGCCAGCACGTCCGGTATGCCCTACGAGCAGTACTTC. The complete variable domain, with remaining parts taken from reference TRBV28 and TRBJ2-7, reads DVKVTQSSRYLVKRTGEKVFLECVQDMDHENMFWYRQDPGLGLRLIYFSYDVKMKEKGDIPEGYSVSREKKERFSLILESASTNQTSMYLCASTSGMPYEQYFGPGTRLTVT.